The 14 T cell receptor beta chains given below trace back to one sample, sequenced in a study of blood T cell repertoires in COVID-19. Sequenced by immunoSEQ multiplex PCR; TCRdb stores in-frame clones only, minus some. Of roughly 85,000 clones in the sample, more than 80% were seen once. The sample comprised peripheral blood. The receptor set was obtained from a man aged 50-60 years with active or convalescent COVID-19.

This chain joins TRBV5-1 and TRBJ1-2; D may be TRBD1 (6 bases). Per the germline V gene, CDR1 is SGHRS and CDR2 is YFSETQ. V was cut by 3 bases and J by 7 bases, with 22 bases left in between. The CDR3 totals 16 residues. CDR3 loop: CASSSATRTGIGGYTF. CDR3 nucleotides: TGCGCCAGCAGCTCCGCGACCCGAACAGGGATCGGTGGCTACACCTTC.

This sequence joins TRBV19 and TRBJ1-3; D gene unclear. V lost 6 bases and J 0 bases, leaving 12 bases between the germline ends. Germline V gene lookup returns CDR1 LNHDA and CDR2 SQIVND (reference sequence). The CDR3 covers 15 residues. CDR3: CASRIAALSGNTIYF. The CDR3 coding sequence is TGTGCCAGTAGAATCGCAGCGCTCTCTGGAAACACCATATATTTT.

The chain combines TRBV5-6 with TRBJ1-5; 9 bases are shared with TRBD1. Germline V gene data show CDR1 as SGHDT and CDR2 as YYEEEE. V shed 3 bases, J shed 6 bases, and the junction held 13 bases outside the gene matches. The length of the CDR3 is 17 residues. DNA for the CDR3: TGTGCCAGCAGCTCACGTCCCGGGACAGGGAACAGTCAGCCCCAGCATTTT. Translating it yields CASSSRPGTGNSQPQHF.

The chain is built from TRBV7-2 and TRBJ2-6; the D is unclear. Trimming removed 10 bases from V and 4 bases from J, with 8 bases in between. Per germline, CDR1 SGHTA and CDR2 FQGNSA. The CDR3 has 12 amino acids. Written as DNA, the CDR3 is TGTGCCATGCAACTGGGGGCCAACGTCCTGACTTTC. Its protein product is CAMQLGANVLTF.

The genes are TRBV6-6 and TRBJ2-1; 9 nucleotides match TRBD1. V lost 6 bases and J lost 8; bases outside the gene matches: 14. Germline V gene data show CDR1 as MNHNY and CDR2 as SVGAGI (reference sequence). The CDR3 runs 16 residues. CDR3: CASSPGTGSARDEQFF. DNA for the CDR3: TGTGCCAGCAGCCCCGGGACAGGGTCAGCCCGGGATGAGCAGTTCTTC.

The V call is TRBV11-3, the J call TRBJ2-5, with 10 bases that match TRBD1. J was trimmed by 2 bases and V by 1 base; bases with no gene match: 1. Germline V gene data show CDR1 as SGHNT and CDR2 as YENEEA. This CDR3 has 15 amino acids. The CDR3 DNA follows: TGTGCCAGCAGCTTAGGGACAGGGGGACAAGAGACCCAGTACTTC. Translation: CASSLGTGGQETQYF. Using reference TRBV11-3 and TRBJ2-5 for the parts outside the CDR3, the full variable domain is EAGVVQSPRYKIIEKKQPVAFWCNPISGHNTLYWYLQNLGQGPELLIRYENEEAVDDSQLPKDRFSAERLKGVDSTLKIQPAELGDSAVYLCASSLGTGGQETQYFGPGTRLLVL.

V is TRBV11-2 and J is TRBJ1-5; no reliable D call. The CDR3 spans 15 residues. Germline CDR1 is SGHAT and CDR2 is FQNNGV. The V gene lost 2 bases and the J gene lost 3 bases, with 11 bases spanning the gap. The CDR3 loop is CASSLSTGFNQPQHF. The CDR3 DNA reads as TGTGCCAGCAGCTTATCGACGGGTTTCAATCAGCCCCAGCATTTT.

The CDR3 nucleotides read TGTGCCAGCAGCCCTCGGCTAGCCAGGTCCTACAATGAGCAGTTCTTC. This gives the protein CASSPRLARSYNEQFF. V gene TRBV7-8 combines with J gene TRBJ2-1, with a tentative D call TRBD2 (5 bases). Germline V gene data show CDR1 as SGHVS and CDR2 as FQNEAQ. V gave up 5 bases and J gave up 1 base, with 15 bases separating them. CDR3 length equals 16 residues.

This rearrangement joins TRBV30 to TRBJ2-2; no firm D call. Germline V CDR1 and CDR2: GTSNPN, SVGIG (reference sequence). This CDR3 is built from 14 residues. V gave up 5 bases and J gave up 0 bases, with 10 bases separating them. The CDR3 is CAWGGGPNTGELFF. The CDR3 DNA reads TGTGCCTGGGGTGGTGGGCCGAACACCGGGGAGCTGTTTTTT.

The rearrangement joins TRBV4-3 to TRBJ2-7, with TRBD2 matching 12 bases. The CDR3 is 20 residues long. Germline trimming cut 1 base from V and 3 bases from J; bases unmatched to any gene: 16. Germline assignment: CDR1 LGHNA and CDR2 YSLEER. The CDR3 sequence is CASSQGLAGAVGIRNYEQYF. The CDR3 coding sequence is TGCGCCAGCAGCCAAGGACTAGCGGGGGCCGTGGGGATAAGGAACTACGAGCAGTACTTC.

The rearrangement uses TRBV7-2 and TRBJ2-3; D is ambiguous. The V end lost 3 bases, the J end lost 6 bases, and 7 bases lay between the germline ends. The CDR3 spans 12 residues. The germline gives CDR1 SGHTA, CDR2 FQGNSA. The chain's CDR3 is CASSFLSDTQYF. CDR3 DNA: TGTGCCAGCAGCTTTCTATCGGATACGCAGTATTTT.

The chain is built from TRBV25-1 and TRBJ2-7; a possible D gene is TRBD2 (5 bases). V dropped 3 bases and J dropped 2 bases, with 11 bases sitting between them. CDR3 length equals 14 residues. Germline-derived CDR1 and CDR2 are MGHDK and SYGVNS. The CDR3 spells CASSDNPGTYEQYF. The DNA of the CDR3 is TGTGCCAGCAGTGACAATCCCGGGACCTACGAGCAGTACTTC.

The V gene is TRBV27, the J gene TRBJ2-3; 9 bases map to TRBD2. The CDR3 sequence is 16 residues long. Germline trimming cut 2 bases from V and 2 bases from J; bases unmatched to any gene: 5. The V gene's germline CDR1 is MNHEY and CDR2 SMNVEV (reference sequence). CDR3: CASSLAGGPYTDTQYF. CDR3 sequence (DNA): TGTGCCAGCAGTTTAGCGGGGGGGCCCTACACAGATACGCAGTATTTT.

V and J are TRBV19 and TRBJ2-1; TRBD1 agrees at 12 bases. Germline lookup yields CDR1 LNHDA and CDR2 SQIVND (reference sequence). The CDR3 is 18 residues long. Unmatched junction bases numbered 10, after V lost 7 bases and J lost 0 bases. The CDR3 sequence is CASTPGQGAFNSYNEQFF. Written as DNA, the CDR3 is TGTGCCAGTACCCCGGGACAGGGGGCCTTTAACTCCTACAATGAGCAGTTCTTC.